Presented here are 26 T cell receptor beta chains from one specimen sequenced in a study of CXCR3-negative and CXCR3-positive naive CD8 T cells (dated by TCRdb to between 2017 and 2020). Sequencer: NextSeq 550. The Human TCR Profiling Kit (MiLaboratory) was used to make UMI-labeled 5' RACE TRB cDNA libraries. The reads underwent TCRdb reprocessing, giving one record for each CDR3 protein sequence and no DNA. This sample's records show under 85,000 distinct CDR3 sequences. More than 1.5% of the sample comes from the top ten. Source material: naive CXCR3- CD8+ T cells from blood. The cell subset or site label, as the study defines it: CD45RO-CCR7+CD27+CD95- naive CD8+ T cells lacking CXCR3 (TNR3-). These receptors all come from a human donor in good health. Some clones in this sample may be carry-over from other donors' samples.

V is TRBV20-1 and J is TRBJ2-1; TCRdb's assignment of TRBD1 cannot be checked, as there is no DNA. The CDR3 is 15 residues long. Germline V gene data show CDR1 as DFQATT and CDR2 as SNEGSKA (reference sequence). The CDR3 sequence is CSAREGGEHPNEQFF.

The chain recombines TRBV12-3 or TRBV12-4 with TRBJ2-3. The CDR3 spans 13 residues. The CDR3 sequence is CASSNSYTDTQYF.

The chain carries TRBV20-1 and TRBJ1-2. CDR3 size: 15 residues. Per the germline V gene, CDR1 is DFQATT and CDR2 is SNEGSKA (reference sequence). Here the CDR3 reads CSARDLAVSGYGYTF.

The chain uses TRBV29-1 and TRBJ1-4; TCRdb gives TRBD1 as the D gene, but with no DNA this cannot be confirmed. Looked up from germline, CDR1 is SQVTM and CDR2 is ANQGSEA. This CDR3 contains 13 residues. CDR3 loop: CSGTSALNEKLFF.

The rearrangement links TRBV29-1 to TRBJ2-1; TCRdb outputs TRBD1, but without DNA this stays unchecked. The germline gives CDR1 SQVTM, CDR2 ANQGSEA. CDR3 length equals 14 residues. CDR3: CSVIGTLDYNEQFF.

The chain joins TRBV29-1 to TRBJ1-1; TCRdb indicates TRBD1, and absent DNA this call remains unverified. CDR1 and CDR2 from the germline V gene are SQVTM and ANQGSEA. The CDR3 has 12 residues. The CDR3 loop is CSVLTRTDEAFF.

J is TRBJ2-3 and V is TRBV21-1; the TRBD1 assignment by TCRdb is unverifiable without DNA. TRBV21-1 constitutes a pseudogene. The CDR3 is 19 residues long. CDR3 region: CASSKSRGTDTTFTDTQYF.

V gene TRBV7-9 combines with J gene TRBJ1-1; TCRdb returns TRBD1, unconfirmable since there is no DNA. This CDR3 region has 16 residues. Germline V CDR1 and CDR2: SEHNR, FQNEAQ (reference sequence). The CDR3 loop is CASSSDTGTENTEAFF.

The chain links TRBV29-1 to TRBJ2-1; TCRdb reports TRBD1, a call that lacks DNA to check it against. Germline V CDR1 and CDR2: SQVTM, ANQGSEA. The CDR3 sequence is 12 residues long. The CDR3 loop reads CSVRDSYNEQFF.

The chain combines TRBV7-8 with TRBJ2-2; TCRdb picks TRBD2, but there is no DNA to check that call. The CDR3 has 19 amino acids. Germline V gene sequence: CDR1 SGHVS, CDR2 FQNEAQ. CDR3 residues: CASSLALRGRAVTGGELFF.

The chain has TRBV5-6 and TRBJ1-1. The germline V gene encodes CDR1 SGHDT and CDR2 YYEEEE. The CDR3 contains 13 residues. The CDR3 is CASSLHQKTEAFF.

The chain joins TRBV5-1 to TRBJ2-5; the D call of TRBD1 rests on TCRdb alone, since no DNA is present to check it. The germline V gene has CDR1 SGHRS and CDR2 YFSETQ. The CDR3 extends over 14 amino acids. The CDR3 sequence is CASSLLSQAGTQYF.

The V gene is TRBV5-1, the J gene TRBJ2-1; TCRdb outputs TRBD2, but without DNA this stays unchecked. The length of the CDR3 is 14 residues. Germline CDR1 is SGHRS and CDR2 is YFSETQ. The CDR3 is CASSLGLVGYEQFF.

CDR3 sequence reads: CASSSPGRNTEAFF. V gene TRBV3-1 combines with J gene TRBJ1-1; TCRdb selects TRBD1, and the lack of DNA leaves this call unchecked. CDR1 LGHDT and CDR2 YNNKEL come from the germline V gene (reference sequence). CDR3 length: 14 amino acids.

The chain couples TRBV29-1 to TRBJ1-3; the D call of TRBD1 rests on TCRdb alone, since no DNA is present to check it. Germline CDR1 and CDR2: SQVTM and ANQGSEA. This CDR3 has 14 residues. The CDR3 region is CSVEGGHSGNTIYF. The full variable domain, in which reference TRBV29-1 and TRBJ1-3 provide the parts outside the CDR3, is SAVISQKPSRDICQRGTSLTIQCQVDSQVTMMFWYRQQPGQSLTLIATANQGSEATYESGFVIDKFPISRPNLTFSTLTVSNMSPEDSSIYLCSVEGGHSGNTIYFGEGSWLTVV.

V and J are TRBV11-2 and TRBJ2-3; TCRdb gives TRBD2 as the D gene, but with no DNA this cannot be confirmed. The CDR3 totals 13 residues. The germline gives CDR1 SGHAT, CDR2 FQNNGV. The CDR3 reads CASNWQGLDTQYF.

This chain uses TRBV4-1 with TRBJ2-7; TCRdb lists TRBD1, though no DNA is available to test this call. The CDR3 covers 17 residues. The V gene's germline CDR1 is MGHRA and CDR2 YSYEKL. The CDR3 sequence: CASSQVVGGEKGLEQYF.

The genes are TRBV7-9 and TRBJ2-7; as DNA is missing, the TRBD1 call by TCRdb cannot be tested. The CDR3 runs 15 residues. Germline V CDR1 and CDR2: SEHNR, FQNEAQ (reference sequence). The CDR3 spells CASSSRGDRSYEQYF.

The chain uses TRBV20-1 and TRBJ2-3; as DNA is missing, the TRBD2 call by TCRdb cannot be tested. Germline CDR1 reads DFQATT; CDR2 reads SNEGSKA (reference sequence). The CDR3 is made up of 16 amino acids. The chain's CDR3 is CSAGSTGGPYPDTQYF.

The gene calls are TRBV24-1 and TRBJ2-3; the TRBD1 assignment by TCRdb is unverifiable without DNA. Germline V CDR1 and CDR2: KGHDR, SFDVKD. The CDR3 consists of 14 residues. This CDR3 reads CATSEAGSADTQYF.

V usage is TRBV7-3 and J usage is TRBJ2-7; TCRdb picks TRBD1, but there is no DNA to check that call. The CDR3 is 13 amino acids. Per germline, CDR1 SGHTA and CDR2 FQGTGA. Here the CDR3 reads CASSVGQGSVQYF.

CDR3 residues: CASSYAGLAVSSYNEQFF. This sequence joins TRBV7-9 and TRBJ2-1; TCRdb gives TRBD2 as the D gene, but with no DNA this cannot be confirmed. In germline, CDR1 is SEHNR, CDR2 FQNEAQ (reference sequence). This CDR3 comprises 18 residues.

V usage is TRBV12-3 or TRBV12-4 and J usage is TRBJ2-1. This CDR3 comprises 12 residues. CDR3 sequence reads: CASSLRDNEQFF.

The V and J genes are TRBV7-9 and TRBJ2-7; TCRdb returns TRBD2, unconfirmable since there is no DNA. The CDR3 loop spans 15 amino acids. Germline CDR1 and CDR2: SEHNR and FQNEAQ (reference sequence). The CDR3 spells CASSLDLAVVYEQYF.

J is TRBJ1-1 and V is TRBV5-1. Germline CDR1 is SGHRS and CDR2 is YFSETQ. The CDR3 length is 15 residues. The CDR3: CASSGGTDGNTEAFF.

The V gene is TRBV4-1, the J gene TRBJ1-5; TCRdb picks TRBD1, but there is no DNA to check that call. The CDR3 sequence is 17 residues long. CDR1 is MGHRA and CDR2 is YSYEKL in the germline V gene. CDR3 sequence: CASSQEFRGDRYQPQHF.